The clone carrying this T cell receptor (beta chain) was observed a handful of times. As yet, its antigen is unknown. The data were taken from a study of T cells in Graves' hyperthyroidism and ophthalmopathy. General study results and limits: Peripheral blood also featured most of the thyroid clonotypes expanded above 0.001. The model's output predicted ophthalmopathy at a median of roughly 6.9 months prior to onset.

Graves' hyperthyroidism qualified as stable when ophthalmopathy did not progress within 18 months. The CDR3 has 14 residues. CDR1 and CDR2 from the germline V gene are MNHEY and SVGAGI. V lost 0 bases and J lost 5; bases outside the gene matches: 4. Amplified regions were TCR beta CDR3 sequences from RNA transcripts. TCR CDR3 underwent first-round RT-PCR with the HTBI primer set. TCRdb re-analysed the multiplex PCR reads in MiXCR, keeping a single row per CDR3 protein. The profile shows fewer than 850,000 distinct CDR3 sequences, about 18% of them singletons. The source material was blood. The sequence derives from a man in his fifties with Graves' hyperthyroidism. The J gene is TRBJ2-7, the V gene TRBV6-5, with 7 bases that match TRBD2. DNA for the CDR3: TGTGCCAGCAGTTACTCACTGGGGGGGAACGAGCAGTACTTC. This encodes CASSYSLGGNEQYF.